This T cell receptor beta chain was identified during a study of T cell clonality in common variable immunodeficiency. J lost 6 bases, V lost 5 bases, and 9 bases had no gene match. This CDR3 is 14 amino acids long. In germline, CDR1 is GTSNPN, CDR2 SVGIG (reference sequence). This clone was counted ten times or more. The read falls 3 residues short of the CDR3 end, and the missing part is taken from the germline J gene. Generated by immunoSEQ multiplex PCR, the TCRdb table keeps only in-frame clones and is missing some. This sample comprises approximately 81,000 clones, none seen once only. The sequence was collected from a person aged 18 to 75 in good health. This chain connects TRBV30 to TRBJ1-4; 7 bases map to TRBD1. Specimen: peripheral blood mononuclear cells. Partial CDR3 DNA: TGTGCCTGGGGACACGGGACAGCATATGAAAAA. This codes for CAWGHGTAYEK. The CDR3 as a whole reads CAWGHGTAYEKLFF.